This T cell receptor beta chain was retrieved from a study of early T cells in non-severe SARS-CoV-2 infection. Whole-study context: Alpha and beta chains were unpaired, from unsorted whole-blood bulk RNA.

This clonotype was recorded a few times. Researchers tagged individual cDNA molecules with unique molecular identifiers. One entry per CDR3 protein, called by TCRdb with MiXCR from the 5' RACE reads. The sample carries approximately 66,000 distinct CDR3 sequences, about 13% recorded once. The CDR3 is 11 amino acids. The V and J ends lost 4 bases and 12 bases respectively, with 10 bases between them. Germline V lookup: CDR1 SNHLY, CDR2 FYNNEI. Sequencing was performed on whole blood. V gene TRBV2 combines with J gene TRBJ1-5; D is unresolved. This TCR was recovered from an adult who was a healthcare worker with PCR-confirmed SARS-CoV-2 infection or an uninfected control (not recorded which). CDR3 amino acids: CASSVHLSQHF. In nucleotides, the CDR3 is TGTGCCAGCAGTGTACATCTAAGCCAGCATTTT.